The TCR beta chain described here comes from a study of early T cells in non-severe SARS-CoV-2 infection. Study-level information: Chains from this unsorted whole-blood bulk RNA could not be paired.

In this sample, this clonotype turned up a few times. Antigen specificity is unknown. Germline CDR1 SQVTM, CDR2 ANQGSEA. This CDR3 has 12 residues. General study results and limits: Sequences matched to VDJdb favored anti-spike CD8 responses, while private and CD4 specificities were missed.

Unique molecular identifiers were affixed to single, distinct cDNA molecules. TCRdb itself ran the 5' RACE reads through MiXCR, one entry per CDR3 protein. The sample contains about 64,000 distinct CDR3 sequences, less than 15% of which appear only once. This chain uses TRBV29-1 with TRBJ2-7; TRBD2 matches 7 bases. The sequence came from an adult who was a healthcare worker with PCR-confirmed SARS-CoV-2 infection or an uninfected control (not recorded which). The material sequenced was whole blood. CDR3 amino acids: CSATGGSYEQYF. The CDR3 region has the DNA TGCAGTGCGACCGGGGGGTCCTACGAGCAGTACTTC.